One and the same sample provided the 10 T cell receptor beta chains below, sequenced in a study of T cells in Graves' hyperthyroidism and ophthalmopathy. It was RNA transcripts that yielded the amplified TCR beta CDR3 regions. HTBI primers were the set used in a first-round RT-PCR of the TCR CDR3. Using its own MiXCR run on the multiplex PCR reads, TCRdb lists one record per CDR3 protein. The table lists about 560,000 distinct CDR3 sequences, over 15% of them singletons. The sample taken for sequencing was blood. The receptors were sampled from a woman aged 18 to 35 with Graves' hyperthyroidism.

CDR3 coding DNA: TGCAGTGCCAGGGGAACCCCGAGGAATGAGCAGTTCTTC. Translated, it gives CSARGTPRNEQFF. The rearrangement links TRBV20-1 to TRBJ2-1, with TRBD1 as a possible D gene (6 bases). The CDR3 totals 13 residues. V was clipped by 6 bases and J by 7 bases, with 16 bases between them. Germline loops: CDR1 DFQATT, CDR2 SNEGSKA (reference sequence).

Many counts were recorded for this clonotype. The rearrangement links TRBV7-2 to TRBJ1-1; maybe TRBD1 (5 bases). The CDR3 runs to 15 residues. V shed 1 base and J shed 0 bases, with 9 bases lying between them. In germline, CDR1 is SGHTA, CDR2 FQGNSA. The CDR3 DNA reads TGTGCCAGCAGCTTAGGTTGGGGCCTGAACACTGAAGCTTTCTTT. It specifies CASSLGWGLNTEAFF.

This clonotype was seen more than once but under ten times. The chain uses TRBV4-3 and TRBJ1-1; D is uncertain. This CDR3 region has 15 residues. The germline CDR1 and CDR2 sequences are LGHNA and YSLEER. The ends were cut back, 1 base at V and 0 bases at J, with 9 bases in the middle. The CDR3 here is CASSQAGNLNTEAFF. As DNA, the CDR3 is TGCGCCAGCAGCCAAGCCGGCAATCTGAACACTGAAGCTTTCTTT.

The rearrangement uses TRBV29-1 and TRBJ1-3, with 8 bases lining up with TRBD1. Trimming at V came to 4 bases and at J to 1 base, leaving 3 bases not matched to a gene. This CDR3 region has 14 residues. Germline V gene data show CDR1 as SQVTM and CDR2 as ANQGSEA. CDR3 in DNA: TGCAGCGTTGGACAGGGGACTTCTGGAAACACCATATATTTT. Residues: CSVGQGTSGNTIYF.

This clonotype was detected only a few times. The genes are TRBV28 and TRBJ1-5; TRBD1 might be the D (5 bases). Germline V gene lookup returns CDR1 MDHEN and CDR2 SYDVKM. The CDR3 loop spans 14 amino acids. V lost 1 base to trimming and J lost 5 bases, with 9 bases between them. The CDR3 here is CASSLSRGDQPQHF. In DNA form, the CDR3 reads TGTGCCAGCAGTTTATCCCGGGGGGATCAGCCCCAGCATTTT.

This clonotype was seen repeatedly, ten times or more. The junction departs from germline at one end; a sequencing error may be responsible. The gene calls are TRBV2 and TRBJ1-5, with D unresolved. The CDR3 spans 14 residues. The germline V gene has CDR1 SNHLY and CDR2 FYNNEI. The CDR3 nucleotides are TGTGCCAGCAGACTCAGACGGAACAATGAGCCCCAGCATTTT. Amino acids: CASRLRRNNEPQHF.

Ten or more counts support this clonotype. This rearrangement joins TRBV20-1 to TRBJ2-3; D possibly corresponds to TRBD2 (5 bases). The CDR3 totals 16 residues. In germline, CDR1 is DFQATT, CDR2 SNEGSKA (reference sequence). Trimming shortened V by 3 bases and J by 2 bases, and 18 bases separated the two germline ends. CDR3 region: CSARTLGSGITDTQYF. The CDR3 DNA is TGCAGTGCTAGGACCCTCGGGTCCGGGATCACAGATACGCAGTATTTT.

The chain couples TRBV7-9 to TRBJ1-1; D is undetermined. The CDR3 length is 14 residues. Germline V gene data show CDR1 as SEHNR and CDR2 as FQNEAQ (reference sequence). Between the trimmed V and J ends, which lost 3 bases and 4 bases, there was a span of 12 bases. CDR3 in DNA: TGTGCCAGCAGCTTGGAGGTCGGACTCACTGAAGCTTTCTTT. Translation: CASSLEVGLTEAFF.

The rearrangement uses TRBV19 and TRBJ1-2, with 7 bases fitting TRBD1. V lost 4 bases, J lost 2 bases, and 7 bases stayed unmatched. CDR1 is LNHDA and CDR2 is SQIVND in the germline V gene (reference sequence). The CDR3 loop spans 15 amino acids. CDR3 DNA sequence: TGTGCCAGTAGTAGGGCGGGACAGCTGAACTATGGCTACACCTTC. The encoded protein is CASSRAGQLNYGYTF.

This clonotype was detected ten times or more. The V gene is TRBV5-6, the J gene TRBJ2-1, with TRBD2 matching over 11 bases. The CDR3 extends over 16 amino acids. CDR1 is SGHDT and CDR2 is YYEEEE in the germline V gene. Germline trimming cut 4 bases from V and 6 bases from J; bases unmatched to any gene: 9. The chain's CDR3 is CASSTTTSGIRNEQFF. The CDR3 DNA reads TGTGCCAGCAGCACCACGACTAGCGGGATTCGCAATGAGCAGTTCTTC.